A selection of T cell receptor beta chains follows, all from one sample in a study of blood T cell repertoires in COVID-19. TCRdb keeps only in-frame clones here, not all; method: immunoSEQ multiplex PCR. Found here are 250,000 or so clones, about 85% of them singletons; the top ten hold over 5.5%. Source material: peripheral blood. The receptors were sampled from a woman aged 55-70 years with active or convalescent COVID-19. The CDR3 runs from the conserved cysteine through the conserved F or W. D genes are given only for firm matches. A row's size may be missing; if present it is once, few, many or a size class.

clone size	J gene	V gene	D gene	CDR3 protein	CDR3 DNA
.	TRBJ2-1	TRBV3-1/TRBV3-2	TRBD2	CASSQARTSGRSWNEQFF	TGTGCCAGCAGCCAAGCTCGGACTAGCGGGAGAAGTTGGAATGAGCAGTTCTTC
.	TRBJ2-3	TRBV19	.	CASSIQAPTDTQYF	TGTGCCAGTAGTATACAGGCTCCCACAGATACGCAGTATTTT
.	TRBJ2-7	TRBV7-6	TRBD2	CASSLLAGYSYEQYF	TGTGCCAGCAGCTTACTAGCGGGATACTCCTACGAGCAGTACTTC
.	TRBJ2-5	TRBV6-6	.	CASSYLAPQETQYF	TGTGCCAGCAGTTATCTGGCCCCCCAAGAGACCCAGTACTTC
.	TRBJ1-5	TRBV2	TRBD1	CASSQEDRGHQPQHF	TGTGCCAGCAGTCAAGAGGACAGGGGGCATCAGCCCCAGCATTTT
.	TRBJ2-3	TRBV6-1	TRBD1	CASSESRTGGTDTQYF	TGTGCCAGCAGTGAAAGTAGGACAGGGGGCACAGATACGCAGTATTTT
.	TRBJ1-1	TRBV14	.	CASSQEEGLDGAFF	TGTGCCAGCAGCCAAGAAGAGGGACTTGACGGGGCTTTCTTT
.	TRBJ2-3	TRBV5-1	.	CASSQEGRGGTDTQYF	TGCGCCAGCAGCCAAGAGGGGCGGGGAGGCACAGATACGCAGTATTTT
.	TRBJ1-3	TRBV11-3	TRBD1	CASSFQGDGNTIYF	TGTGCCAGCAGCTTCCAGGGGGATGGAAACACCATATATTTT
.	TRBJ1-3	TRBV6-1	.	CASSDQGHSGNTIYF	TGTGCCAGCAGTGACCAGGGCCACTCTGGAAACACCATATATTTT
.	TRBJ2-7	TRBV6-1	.	CASSELSGSEQYF	TGTGCCAGCAGTGAATTGTCGGGGAGCGAGCAGTACTTC
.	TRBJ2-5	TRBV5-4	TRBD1	CASSSSTTGGWETQYF	TGTGCCAGCAGCTCAAGTACCACAGGGGGCTGGGAGACCCAGTACTTC
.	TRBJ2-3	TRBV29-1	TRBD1	CSVLSTGAGTDTQYF	TGCAGCGTGCTCTCGACAGGGGCGGGCACAGATACGCAGTATTTT
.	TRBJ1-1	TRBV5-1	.	CASSEDSYNTEAFF	TGCGCCAGCAGCGAGGACAGCTATAACACTGAAGCTTTCTTT
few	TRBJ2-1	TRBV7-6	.	CASSFVRRDLRAYNEQFF	TGTGCCAGCAGCTTTGTTAGGAGAGACCTACGCGCCTACAATGAGCAGTTCTTC
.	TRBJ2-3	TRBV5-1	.	CASSLIERPGAGDTQYF	TGCGCCAGCAGCTTGATTGAGAGACCAGGGGCTGGAGATACGCAGTATTTT
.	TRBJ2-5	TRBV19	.	CASSPNGGQTQETQYF	TGTGCCAGTAGTCCCAACGGGGGACAGACCCAAGAGACCCAGTACTTC
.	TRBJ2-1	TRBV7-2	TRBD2	CASTSGLAGWKNTEQFF	TGTGCCAGCACCTCAGGACTAGCGGGTTGGAAGAACACTGAGCAGTTCTTC
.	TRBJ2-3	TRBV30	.	CAWSPPSPSAPLTDTQYF	TGTGCCTGGAGCCCCCCCTCACCCAGCGCCCCGCTTACAGATACGCAGTATTTT
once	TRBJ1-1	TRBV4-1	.	CASSQDPGGGVEEAFF	TGCGCCAGCAGCCAAGATCCGGGTGGGGGGGTAGAAGAAGCTTTCTTT
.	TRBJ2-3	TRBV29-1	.	CSAKGGDTQYF	TGCAGCGCCAAAGGGGGAGATACGCAGTATTTT
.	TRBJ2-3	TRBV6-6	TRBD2	CASTLAQVDTQYF	TGTGCCAGCACACTAGCGCAGGTAGATACGCAGTATTTT
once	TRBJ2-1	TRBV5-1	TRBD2	CASSLDTSGGSYNEQFF	TGCGCCAGCAGCTTGGATACTAGCGGTGGCTCCTACAATGAGCAGTTCTTC
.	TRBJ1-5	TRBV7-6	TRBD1	CASSPGQGIYSNQPQHF	TGTGCCAGCAGCCCTGGACAGGGGATATATAGCAATCAGCCCCAGCATTTT
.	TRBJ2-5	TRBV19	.	CASSIGQGQETQYF	TGTGCCAGTAGTATCGGGCAGGGCCAAGAGACCCAGTACTTC
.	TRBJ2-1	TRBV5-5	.	CASSPWTPSSYNEQFF	TGTGCCAGCAGCCCGTGGACTCCTAGCTCCTACAATGAGCAGTTCTTC
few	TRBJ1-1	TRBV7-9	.	CASSLQENTEAFF	TGTGCCAGCAGCCTACAGGAGAACACTGAAGCTTTCTTT
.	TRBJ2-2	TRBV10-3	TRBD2	CAINGLADNTGELFF	TGTGCCATCAACGGACTAGCGGACAACACCGGGGAGCTGTTTTTT
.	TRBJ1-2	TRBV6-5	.	CASSWGDGYTF	TGTGCCAGCAGTTGGGGGGATGGCTACACCTTC
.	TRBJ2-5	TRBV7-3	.	CASSAAGSGETQYF	TGTGCCAGCAGCGCCGCGGGGTCGGGGGAGACCCAGTACTTC
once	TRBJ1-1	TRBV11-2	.	CASSLVKGGRAFF	TGTGCCAGCAGCTTAGTGAAAGGGGGTCGGGCTTTCTTT
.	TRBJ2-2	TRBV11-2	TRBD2	CASSPSGGSGTGELFF	TGTGCCAGCAGCCCCTCGGGAGGGAGTGGGACCGGGGAGCTGTTTTTT
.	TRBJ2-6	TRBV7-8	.	CASSLDISGANVLTF	TGTGCCAGCAGCTTAGATATCTCTGGGGCCAACGTCCTGACTTTC
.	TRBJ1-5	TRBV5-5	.	CASSLGSSGNQPQHF	TGTGCCAGCAGCCTTGGGAGTAGCGGCAATCAGCCCCAGCATTTT
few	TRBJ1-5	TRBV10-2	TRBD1	CASSTGNQPQHF	TGCGCCAGCTCGACAGGGAACCAGCCCCAGCATTTT
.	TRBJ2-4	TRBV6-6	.	CASSSSSDGHIQYF	TGTGCCAGCAGTTCGAGCTCCGATGGTCACATTCAGTACTTC
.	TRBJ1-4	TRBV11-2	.	CASSLPGANEKLFF	TGTGCCAGCAGCTTACCAGGGGCTAATGAAAAACTGTTTTTT
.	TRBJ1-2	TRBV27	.	CASRAGAFYGYTF	TGTGCCTCCCGGGCGGGGGCTTTCTATGGCTACACCTTC
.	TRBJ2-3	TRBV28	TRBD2	CASSFLLAGGDTQYF	TGTGCCAGCAGTTTTTTACTAGCGGGGGGAGATACGCAGTATTTT
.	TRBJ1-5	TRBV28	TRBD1	CASGRQGVHQPQHF	TGTGCCAGCGGTCGACAGGGGGTACATCAGCCCCAGCATTTT
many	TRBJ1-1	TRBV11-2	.	CASILRGTEAFF	TGTGCCAGCATCCTTCGGGGCACTGAAGCTTTCTTT
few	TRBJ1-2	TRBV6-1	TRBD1	CASSEAVGQAIYGYTF	TGTGCCAGCAGTGAAGCGGTAGGACAGGCGATCTATGGCTACACCTTC
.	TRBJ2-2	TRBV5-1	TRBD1	CASSPVGQGAWDTGELFF	TGCGCCAGCAGCCCCGTGGGACAGGGGGCATGGGACACCGGGGAGCTGTTTTTT
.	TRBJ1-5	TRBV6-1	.	CASSEALGQSNQPQHF	TGTGCCAGCAGTGAAGCGCTGGGGCAGAGCAATCAGCCCCAGCATTTT
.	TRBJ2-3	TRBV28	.	CASSLLADTQYF	TGTGCCAGCAGTTTGTTAGCAGATACGCAGTATTTT
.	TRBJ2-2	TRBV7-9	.	CASGGRIIANTGELFF	TGTGCCAGCGGGGGCAGAATTATCGCGAACACCGGGGAGCTGTTTTTT
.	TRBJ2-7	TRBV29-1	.	CSVEFLYEQYF	TGCAGCGTTGAGTTTCTGTACGAGCAGTACTTC
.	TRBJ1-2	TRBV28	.	CASSFLFGSGQNYGYTF	TGTGCCAGCAGTTTCTTGTTCGGATCGGGACAAAACTATGGCTACACCTTC
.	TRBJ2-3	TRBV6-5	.	CASSYGAGLGDTQYF	TGTGCCAGCAGTTACGGGGCAGGGTTGGGAGATACGCAGTATTTT
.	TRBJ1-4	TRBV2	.	CASSREGLTNEKLFF	TGTGCCAGCAGCAGGGAGGGGTTGACTAATGAAAAACTGTTTTTT
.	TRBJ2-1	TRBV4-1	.	CASSQDHSGYNEQFF	TGCGCCAGCAGCCAGGACCATAGCGGATACAATGAGCAGTTCTTC
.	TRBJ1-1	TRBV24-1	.	CATSDLGGVRDTEAFF	TGTGCCACCAGTGATTTGGGGGGGGTCAGGGACACTGAAGCTTTCTTT
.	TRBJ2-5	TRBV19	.	CASSNPSKGVGETQYF	TGTGCCAGTAGTAACCCATCGAAGGGAGTTGGAGAGACCCAGTACTTC
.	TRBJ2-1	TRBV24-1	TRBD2	CATSESHLAVKFF	TGTGCCACCAGTGAATCCCACCTAGCGGTGAAGTTCTTC